The entry below gives a single TCR beta chain sequence along with its context. Uncontrolled infection, other autoimmune disease, pregnancy or lactation disqualified patients from enrolment. This sample was taken from a study of T cells in Graves' hyperthyroidism and ophthalmopathy. What was amplified from RNA transcripts were TCR beta CDR3 regions. When the TCR CDR3 underwent first-round RT-PCR, the HTBI primer set was used. Via MiXCR, TCRdb re-called the multiplex PCR reads, giving one row per CDR3 protein. The data hold 700,000 or so distinct CDR3 sequences, with roughly 17% observed a single time. CDR3 length: 17 residues. Trimming removed 0 bases at V and 2 bases at J, with 17 bases between. Germline CDR1 is GTSNPN and CDR2 is SVGIG (reference sequence).

The receptor comes from a young man with Graves' hyperthyroidism. This sequence joins TRBV30 and TRBJ2-4; D unclear. The sequenced sample consisted of blood. This CDR3 is CAWSVLGTLLTKNIQYF. DNA of the CDR3: TGTGCCTGGAGTGTACTGGGAACTCTTCTGACCAAAAACATTCAGTACTTC.